These 19 T cell receptor beta chains share one sample of origin, sequenced in a study of blood T cells in healthy people across ages. The authors ran a second PCR of 7 to 11 cycles using a sample-barcoded 5' primer and a J-beta primer mix. In TCRdb, the 5' RACE reads were re-called with MiXCR into one record per CDR3 protein. This table has about 640,000 distinct CDR3 sequences, approximately 59% appearing once. Material: blood. All receptors derive from a man aged 60 to 69 in good health.

In its sample, this clonotype was seen once. V gene TRBV9 combines with J gene TRBJ2-3, with TRBD2 matching over 9 bases. The V segment lost 4 bases and the J segment 4 bases; nucleotides outside the gene matches: 10. This CDR3 region has 16 residues. The germline CDR1 and CDR2 sequences are SGDLS and YYNGEE. Here the CDR3 reads CASSTPGTSPADTQYF. The CDR3 DNA reads TGTGCCAGCAGCACCCCCGGGACTAGCCCAGCAGATACGCAGTATTTT. Together with reference TRBV9 and TRBJ2-3, the CDR3 gives the full variable domain: DSGVTQTPKHLITATGQRVTLRCSPRSGDLSVYWYQQSLDQGLQFLIQYYNGEERAKGNILERFSAQQFPDLHSELNLSSLELGDSALYFCASSTPGTSPADTQYFGPGTRLTVL.

In its sample, this clonotype was seen a few times. The rearrangement uses TRBV6-5 and TRBJ1-6; D is unresolved. The CDR3 runs 14 residues. V was cut by 6 bases and J by 1 base, with 7 bases left in between. CDR1 and CDR2 from the germline V gene are MNHEY and SVGAGI. The chain's CDR3 is CASRSASYNSPLHF. In DNA form, the CDR3 reads TGTGCCAGCAGATCGGCATCCTATAATTCACCCCTCCACTTT.

This clonotype was counted a few times. The chain is built from TRBV15 and TRBJ2-1, with TRBD1 matching over 11 bases. Trimming cost V 1 base and J 7 bases; bases outside gene matches: 12. Germline V gene data show CDR1 as LNHNV and CDR2 as YYDKDF (reference sequence). This CDR3 is built from 18 residues. CDR3 region: CATSRVRPGQGAYNEQFF. Written as DNA, the CDR3 is TGTGCCACCAGCAGAGTCCGACCCGGACAGGGGGCGTATAATGAGCAGTTCTTC.

This clonotype was seen a handful of times. The chain is built from TRBV3-1 and TRBJ1-2; D may be TRBD1 (6 bases). CDR1 LGHDT and CDR2 YNNKEL come from the germline V gene (reference sequence). V lost 1 base to trimming and J lost 2 bases, with 11 bases between them. The length of the CDR3 is 15 residues. CDR3 in DNA: TGTGCCAGCAGCCAAGCAGGCAGGGGAAACTATGGCTACACCTTC. Translation: CASSQAGRGNYGYTF.

This sequence joins TRBV7-9 and TRBJ1-6, with 10 bases lining up with TRBD1. The trim removed 7 bases at V and 10 bases at J, leaving 16 bases unmatched. CDR1 and CDR2 from the germline V gene are SEHNR and FQNEAQ (reference sequence). CDR3 size: 17 residues. This CDR3 is CASNPGTGALLGSPLHF. CDR3 DNA: TGTGCCAGCAACCCCGGGACAGGGGCCCTTTTGGGCTCACCCCTCCACTTT.

This clonotype was recorded at least ten times. This chain connects TRBV21-1 to TRBJ1-5. TRBV21-1 is tagged as a pseudogene. The CDR3 is 14 amino acids. The CDR3 reads CARATSHSNQPQHF. In DNA form, the CDR3 reads TGTGCCAGAGCGACAAGCCATAGCAATCAGCCCCAGCATTTT.

The chain carries TRBV9 and TRBJ2-7; 9 nucleotides agree with TRBD1. Germline V gives CDR1 SGDLS, CDR2 YYNGEE. Losses at the gene ends were 0 bases for V and 5 bases for J; bases not matched to a gene: 6. The CDR3 is 15 residues long. The CDR3 is CASSVDGTGFDEQYF. The CDR3 nucleotides are TGTGCCAGCAGCGTAGATGGGACAGGGTTCGACGAGCAGTACTTC.

This chain uses TRBV29-1 with TRBJ2-1; tentatively, D is TRBD1 (6 bases). The CDR3 sequence is 14 residues long. The germline V gene has CDR1 SQVTM and CDR2 ANQGSEA. Trimming took 5 bases from V and 12 from J, leaving 23 bases between them. CDR3 in amino acids: CSVTQGARERGQFF. CDR3 nucleotides: TGCAGCGTTACACAGGGCGCTCGGGAAAGGGGGCAGTTCTTC.

J is TRBJ2-3 and V is TRBV29-1, with D tentatively TRBD1 (5 bases). Germline V gives CDR1 SQVTM, CDR2 ANQGSEA. The germline V and J ends were trimmed by 4 bases and 1 base, with 12 bases remaining between them. CDR3 size: 14 residues. CDR3 region: CSVGADTGTDTQYF. CDR3 coding DNA: TGCAGCGTTGGCGCGGACACCGGCACAGATACGCAGTATTTT.

The rearrangement links TRBV10-3 to TRBJ2-5; D may correspond to TRBD1 or TRBD2 (5 bases each). Trimming stripped 0 bases from V and 5 bases from J, with 13 bases between. CDR3 size: 15 residues. The germline gives CDR1 ENHRY, CDR2 SYGVKD. The CDR3 DNA reads as TGTGCCATCAGTGAGTCCGGGGACCTGGGGGAGACCCAGTACTTC. Translation: CAISESGDLGETQYF.

The chain joins TRBV6-1 to TRBJ1-1; 9 bases agree with TRBD1. V trimming: 5 bases; J trimming: 3 bases; junction bases outside the gene matches: 7. Germline CDR1 is MNHNS and CDR2 is SASEGT. The CDR3 runs 15 residues. The CDR3 is CASSKRQGGYTEAFF. CDR3 DNA sequence: TGTGCCAGCAGTAAGCGACAGGGGGGATACACTGAAGCTTTCTTT.

The chain recombines TRBV3-1 with TRBJ2-7; TRBD1 aligns across 8 bases. The CDR3 extends over 16 amino acids. The germline V gene encodes CDR1 LGHDT and CDR2 YNNKEL (reference sequence). The V and J ends lost 3 bases and 0 bases, in that order; junction bases with no gene match: 7. CDR3 sequence (DNA): TGTGCCAGCAGCCAGTTAGCAGGGGGCGCCTCCTACGAGCAGTACTTC. Protein product: CASSQLAGGASYEQYF.

The J gene is TRBJ1-6, the V gene TRBV20-1, with D unclear. V was clipped by 1 base and J by 0 bases, with 13 bases between them. Germline assignment: CDR1 DFQATT and CDR2 SNEGSKA (reference sequence). The CDR3 consists of 17 residues. The CDR3 here is CSARVDGWSSYNSPLHF. The CDR3 DNA follows: TGCAGTGCTAGAGTCGACGGGTGGAGCTCCTATAATTCACCCCTCCACTTT.

This chain joins TRBV6-1 and TRBJ1-5; D unclear. CDR1 and CDR2 from the germline V gene are MNHNS and SASEGT. V lost 8 bases and J lost 5, with 13 bases in between. This CDR3 has 13 amino acids. DNA for the CDR3: TGTGCCAGCCTGCGGAACCAGCATCAGCCCCAGCATTTT. Protein product: CASLRNQHQPQHF.

The chain links TRBV12-3 or TRBV12-4 to TRBJ2-1; D assignment may be TRBD1 or TRBD2 (5 bases each). This CDR3 is 12 amino acids long. V was clipped by 5 bases and J by 12 bases, with 14 bases between them. The CDR3 DNA reads TGTGCCAGCAGTCCCACCGGGGCCGGGCAGTTCTTC. Amino acids: CASSPTGAGQFF.

A remark on this clonotype: The junction departs from the called germline gene at one end, perhaps through a read error. The chain couples TRBV5-1 to TRBJ2-1; TRBD1 might be the D (5 bases). From germline, CDR1 is SGHRS and CDR2 YFSETQ. This CDR3 has 13 residues. The CDR3 region has the DNA TGTGCCAGCCGTCAGGGATCCTACAATGAGCAGTTCTTC. This gives the protein CASRQGSYNEQFF.

In regard to this clonotype: The final CDR3 position lacks the conserved phenylalanine or tryptophan, pointing to a likely read error. J is TRBJ2-3 and V is TRBV4-2, with TRBD2 matching 9 bases. Losses at the gene ends were 0 bases for V and 7 bases for J; bases not matched to a gene: 8. This CDR3 contains 16 residues. Germline CDR1 LGHNA, CDR2 YNFKEQ. CDR3 region: CASSQDLAGGLNTQYL. In DNA form, the CDR3 reads TGTGCCAGCAGCCAAGACCTGGCGGGGGGGCTAAATACGCAGTATTTA.

This clonotype was seen a handful of times. The CDR3, as DNA: TGTGCCAGCAGTTTGGGACTAGCGTCCCAAGAGACCCAGTACTTC. It translates to CASSLGLASQETQYF. J is TRBJ2-5 and V is TRBV12-3 or TRBV12-4; TRBD2 matches at 10 bases. The CDR3 length is 15 residues. V gave up 3 bases and J gave up 1 base; unmatched junction bases: 2.

This chain joins TRBV7-9 and TRBJ2-6, with D perhaps matching TRBD1 (6 bases). V was clipped by 4 bases and J by 0 bases, with 16 bases between them. The CDR3 loop spans 18 amino acids. Germline CDR1 SEHNR, CDR2 FQNEAQ (reference sequence). The CDR3 here is CASSSLMTGISGANVLTF. DNA of the CDR3: TGTGCCAGCAGCTCACTAATGACAGGCATCTCTGGGGCCAACGTCCTGACTTTC.